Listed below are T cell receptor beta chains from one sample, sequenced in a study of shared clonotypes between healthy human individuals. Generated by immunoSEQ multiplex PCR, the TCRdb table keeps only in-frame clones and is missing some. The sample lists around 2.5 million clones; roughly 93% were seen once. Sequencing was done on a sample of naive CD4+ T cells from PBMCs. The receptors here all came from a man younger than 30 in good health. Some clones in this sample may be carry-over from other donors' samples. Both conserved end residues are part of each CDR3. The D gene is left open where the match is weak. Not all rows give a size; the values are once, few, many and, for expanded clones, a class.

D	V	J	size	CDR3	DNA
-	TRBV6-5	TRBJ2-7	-	CASKNPGNEQYF	TGTGCCAGCAAAAACCCCGGGAACGAGCAGTACTTC
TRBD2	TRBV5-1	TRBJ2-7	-	CASSLKPPGLAGGSYEQYF	TGCGCCAGCAGCTTGAAACCCCCCGGACTAGCGGGAGGCTCCTACGAGCAGTACTTC
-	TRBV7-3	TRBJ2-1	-	CASSLGVGVGNEQFF	TGTGCCAGCAGCTTAGGGGTGGGAGTTGGGAATGAGCAGTTCTTC
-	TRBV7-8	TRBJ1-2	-	CASSSSTGDYGYTF	TGTGCCAGCAGCTCTTCAACGGGGGACTATGGCTACACCTTC
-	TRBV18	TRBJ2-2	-	CASSPQGRTNTGELFF	TGTGCCAGCTCACCACAGGGGCGGACGAACACCGGGGAGCTGTTTTTT
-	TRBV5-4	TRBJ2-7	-	CASSLHGGEQYF	TGTGCCAGCAGCTTGCACGGGGGCGAGCAGTACTTC
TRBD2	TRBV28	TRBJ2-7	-	CASSGSGRHEQYF	TGTGCCAGCAGTGGCAGCGGGAGGCACGAGCAGTACTTC
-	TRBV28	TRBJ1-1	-	CASSLRTETEAFF	TGTGCCAGCAGTTTAAGGACTGAAACTGAAGCTTTCTTT
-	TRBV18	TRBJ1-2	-	CASSPQALRGSGYTF	TGTGCCAGCTCACCACAGGCCCTTCGTGGCTCTGGCTACACCTTC
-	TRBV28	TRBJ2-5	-	CASSQGETQYF	TGTGCCAGCAGCCAAGGGGAGACCCAGTACTTC
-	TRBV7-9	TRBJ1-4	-	CASSWGLRGAEKLFF	TGTGCCAGCAGCTGGGGATTAAGAGGGGCCGAAAAACTGTTTTTT
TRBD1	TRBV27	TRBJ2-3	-	CASSVRDRAGDTQYF	TGTGCCAGCAGTGTCCGGGACAGGGCCGGAGATACGCAGTATTTT
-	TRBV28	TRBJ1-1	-	CASSFKPQGLNTEAFF	TGTGCCAGCAGTTTCAAACCCCAGGGGTTGAACACTGAAGCTTTCTTT
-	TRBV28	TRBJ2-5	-	CASSLSLAQQTQYF	TGTGCCAGCAGTTTATCTCTAGCCCAGCAGACCCAGTACTTC
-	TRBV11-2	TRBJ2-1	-	CASSLDPSTYYNEQFF	TGTGCCAGCAGCTTAGATCCCTCGACTTACTACAATGAGCAGTTCTTC
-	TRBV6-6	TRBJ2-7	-	CASRSWNAYEQYF	TGTGCCAGCAGGAGTTGGAACGCCTACGAGCAGTACTTC
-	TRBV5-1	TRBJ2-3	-	CASSPSATSTDTQYF	TGCGCCAGCAGCCCCAGTGCTACTAGCACAGATACGCAGTATTTT
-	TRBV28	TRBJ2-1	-	CASSLSAIYNEQFF	TGTGCCAGCAGTTTATCAGCAATTTACAATGAGCAGTTCTTC
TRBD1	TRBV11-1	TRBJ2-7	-	CASSIGQGSSYEQYF	TGTGCCAGCAGCATTGGACAGGGAAGCTCCTACGAGCAGTACTTC
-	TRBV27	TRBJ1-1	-	CASSLIRGDTEAFF	TGTGCCAGCAGTTTAATCCGGGGGGACACTGAAGCTTTCTTT
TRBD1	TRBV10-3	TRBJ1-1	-	CAISSTGTEAFF	TGTGCCATCAGCTCGACAGGGACTGAAGCTTTCTTT
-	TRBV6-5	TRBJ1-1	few	CASSQRAQYTEAFF	TGTGCCAGCAGCCAACGGGCACAATACACTGAAGCTTTCTTT
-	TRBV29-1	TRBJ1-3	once	CSVGGLSSGNTIYF	TGCAGCGTTGGGGGGCTGAGCTCTGGAAACACCATATATTTT
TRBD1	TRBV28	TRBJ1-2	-	CASSLNRGLDYGYTF	TGTGCCAGCAGTCTAAACAGGGGGCTCGACTATGGCTACACCTTC
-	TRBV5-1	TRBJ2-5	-	CASSLVGLREETQYF	TGCGCCAGCAGCTTGGTGGGCCTTAGGGAAGAGACCCAGTACTTC
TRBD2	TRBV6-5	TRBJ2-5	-	CASSQTSGRWETQYF	TGTGCCAGCAGTCAAACTAGCGGGAGATGGGAGACCCAGTACTTC
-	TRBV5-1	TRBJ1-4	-	CASSPLGGEKLFF	TGCGCCAGCAGTCCCCTAGGAGGTGAAAAACTGTTTTTT
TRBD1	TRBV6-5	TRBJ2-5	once	CASSYGTGQETQYF	TGTGCCAGCAGTTACGGGACAGGTCAAGAGACCCAGTACTTC
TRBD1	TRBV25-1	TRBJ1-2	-	CASSAQTGYESYGYTF	TGTGCCAGCAGTGCTCAGACAGGGTACGAGAGCTATGGCTACACCTTC
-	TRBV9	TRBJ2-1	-	CASSGGDWVRNEQFF	TGTGCCAGCAGCGGCGGGGACTGGGTTAGGAATGAGCAGTTCTTC
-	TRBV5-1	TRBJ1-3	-	CASSLNVGQPGNTIYF	TGCGCCAGCAGCCTGAACGTCGGCCAACCCGGAAACACCATATATTTT
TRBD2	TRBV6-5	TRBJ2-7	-	CASSHRTSGSYEQYF	TGTGCCAGCAGTCACAGGACTAGCGGGAGTTACGAGCAGTACTTC
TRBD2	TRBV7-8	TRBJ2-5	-	CASSRLAGGYPGTQYF	TGTGCCAGCAGCCGACTAGCGGGAGGTTACCCAGGGACCCAGTACTTC
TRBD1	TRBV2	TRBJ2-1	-	CASSALGRGLVF	TGTGCCAGCAGTGCGCTTGGCAGGGGGCTAGTCTTC
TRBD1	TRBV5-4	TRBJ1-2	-	CASSLWQGGNGYTF	TGTGCCAGCAGCTTGTGGCAGGGGGGAAATGGCTACACCTTC
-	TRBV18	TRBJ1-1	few	CASSPNLAGVAEAFF	TGTGCCAGCTCACCAAATCTAGCAGGCGTGGCTGAAGCTTTCTTT
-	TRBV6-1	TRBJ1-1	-	CASSDRGRGF	TGTGCCAGCAGTGACAGGGGCCGGGGCTTT
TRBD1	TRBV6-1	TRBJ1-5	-	CASRIQGEGQPQHF	TGTGCCAGCAGGATTCAGGGGGAAGGTCAGCCCCAGCATTTT
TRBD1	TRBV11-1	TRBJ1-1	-	CASSLGAGGLPRVEAFF	TGTGCCAGCAGCTTAGGGGCAGGGGGCCTGCCCCGGGTTGAAGCTTTCTTT
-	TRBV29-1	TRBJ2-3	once	CSVISVGSVTQYF	TGCAGCGTAATTTCGGTCGGGAGCGTTACGCAGTATTTT
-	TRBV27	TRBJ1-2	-	CASSSVDTGYGYTF	TGTGCCAGCAGTTCCGTCGACACGGGTTATGGCTACACCTTC
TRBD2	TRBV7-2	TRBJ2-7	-	CASSLGSSGIKYEQYF	TGTGCCAGCAGCTTAGGCTCTAGCGGGATTAAGTACGAGCAGTACTTC
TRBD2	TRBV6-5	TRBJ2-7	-	CASSYAGGESYEQYF	TGTGCCAGCAGTTACGCGGGAGGGGAATCCTACGAGCAGTACTTC
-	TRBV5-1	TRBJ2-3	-	CASRTTSTDTQYF	TGCGCCAGCAGGACCACTAGCACAGATACGCAGTATTTT
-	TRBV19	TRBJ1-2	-	CASSLRPANYGYTF	TGTGCCAGTAGTCTAAGGCCCGCTAACTATGGCTACACCTTC
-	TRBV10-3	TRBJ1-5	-	CAISAQSGRSNQPQHF	TGTGCCATCAGTGCCCAGTCTGGACGGAGCAATCAGCCCCAGCATTTT
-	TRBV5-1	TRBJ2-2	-	CASSVAANTGELFF	TGCGCCAGCAGTGTGGCGGCGAACACCGGGGAGCTGTTTTTT
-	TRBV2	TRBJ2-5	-	CASRMGGETQYF	TGTGCCAGTAGGATGGGGGGAGAGACCCAGTACTTC
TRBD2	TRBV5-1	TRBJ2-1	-	CASSLPPAGGVNEQFF	TGCGCCAGCAGCTTGCCCCCAGCGGGAGGTGTAAATGAGCAGTTCTTC
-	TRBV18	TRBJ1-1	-	CASSPVVGRTTEAFF	TGTGCCAGCTCACCAGTGGTTGGTAGGACGACTGAAGCTTTCTTT
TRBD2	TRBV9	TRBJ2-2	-	CASSVGSGRVHGELFF	TGTGCCAGCAGCGTAGGCAGCGGGAGGGTTCACGGGGAGCTGTTTTTT
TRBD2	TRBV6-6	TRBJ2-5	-	CASSWGGSSQETQYF	TGTGCCAGCAGTTGGGGCGGGAGTAGTCAAGAGACCCAGTACTTC
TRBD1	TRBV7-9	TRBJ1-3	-	CASSSYRGSGNTIYF	TGTGCCAGCAGCTCATACAGGGGCTCTGGAAACACCATATATTTT
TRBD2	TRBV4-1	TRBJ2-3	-	CASSQSLAGGPNTDTQYF	TGCGCCAGCAGCCAATCCCTAGCGGGAGGGCCTAACACAGATACGCAGTATTTT